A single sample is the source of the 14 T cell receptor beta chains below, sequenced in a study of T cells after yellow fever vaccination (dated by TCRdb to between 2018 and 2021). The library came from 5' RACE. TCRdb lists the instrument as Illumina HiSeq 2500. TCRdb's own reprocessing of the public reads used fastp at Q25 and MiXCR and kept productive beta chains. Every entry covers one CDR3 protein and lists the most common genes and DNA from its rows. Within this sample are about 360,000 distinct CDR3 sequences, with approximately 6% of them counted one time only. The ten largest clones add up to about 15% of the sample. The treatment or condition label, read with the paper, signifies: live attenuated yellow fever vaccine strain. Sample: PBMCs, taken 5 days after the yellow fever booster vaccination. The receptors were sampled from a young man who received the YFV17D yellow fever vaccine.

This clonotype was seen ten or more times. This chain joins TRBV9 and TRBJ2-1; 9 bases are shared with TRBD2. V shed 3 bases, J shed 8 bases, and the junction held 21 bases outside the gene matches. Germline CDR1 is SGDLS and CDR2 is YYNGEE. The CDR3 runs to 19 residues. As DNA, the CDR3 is TGTGCCAGCAGCGCAGATCCACTGTTTGGCGGGGGGGTTGGATATGAGCAGTTCTTC. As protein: CASSADPLFGGGVGYEQFF.

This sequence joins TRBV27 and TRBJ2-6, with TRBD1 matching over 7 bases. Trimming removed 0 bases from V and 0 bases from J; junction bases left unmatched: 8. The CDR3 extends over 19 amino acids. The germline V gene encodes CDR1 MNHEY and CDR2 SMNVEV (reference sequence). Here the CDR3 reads CASSLSIGGQSSGANVLTF. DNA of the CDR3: TGTGCCAGCAGTTTATCGATTGGGGGACAGAGCTCTGGGGCCAACGTCCTGACTTTC.

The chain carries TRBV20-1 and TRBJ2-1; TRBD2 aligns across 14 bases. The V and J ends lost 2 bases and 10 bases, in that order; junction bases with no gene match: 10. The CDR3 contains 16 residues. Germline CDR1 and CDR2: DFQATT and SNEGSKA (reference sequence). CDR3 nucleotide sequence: TGCAGTGCTAGAAAACACGGACTAGCGGGAGGCAAGGAGCAGTTCTTC. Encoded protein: CSARKHGLAGGKEQFF.

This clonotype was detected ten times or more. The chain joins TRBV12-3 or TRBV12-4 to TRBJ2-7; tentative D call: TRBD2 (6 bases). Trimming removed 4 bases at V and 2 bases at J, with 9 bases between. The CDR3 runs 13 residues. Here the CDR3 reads CASSSEGPYEQYF. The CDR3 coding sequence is TGTGCCAGCAGTTCGGAGGGCCCCTACGAGCAGTACTTC.

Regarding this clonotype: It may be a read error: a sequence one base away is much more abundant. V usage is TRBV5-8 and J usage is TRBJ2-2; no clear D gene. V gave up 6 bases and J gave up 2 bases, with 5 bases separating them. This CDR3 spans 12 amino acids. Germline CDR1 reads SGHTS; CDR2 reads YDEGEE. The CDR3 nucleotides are TGTGCCAGCAACTTCAACACCGGGGAGCTGTTTTTT. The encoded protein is CASNFNTGELFF.

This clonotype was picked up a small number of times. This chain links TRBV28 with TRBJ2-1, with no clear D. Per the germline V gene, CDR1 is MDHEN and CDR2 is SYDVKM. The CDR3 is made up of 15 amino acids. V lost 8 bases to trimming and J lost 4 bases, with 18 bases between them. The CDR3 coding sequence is TGTGCCAGCTTGGATGCGGCGGCCATATACAATGAGCAGTTCTTC. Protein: CASLDAAAIYNEQFF.

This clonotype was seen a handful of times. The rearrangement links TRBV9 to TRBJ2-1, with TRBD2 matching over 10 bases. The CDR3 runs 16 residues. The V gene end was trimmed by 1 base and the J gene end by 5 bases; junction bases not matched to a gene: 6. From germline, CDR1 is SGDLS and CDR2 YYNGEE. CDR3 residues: CASSVSSGSVNNEQFF. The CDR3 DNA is TGTGCCAGCAGCGTATCTAGCGGGAGTGTGAACAATGAGCAGTTCTTC. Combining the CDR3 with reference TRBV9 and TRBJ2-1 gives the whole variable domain DSGVTQTPKHLITATGQRVTLRCSPRSGDLSVYWYQQSLDQGLQFLIQYYNGEERAKGNILERFSAQQFPDLHSELNLSSLELGDSALYFCASSVSSGSVNNEQFFGPGTRLTVL.

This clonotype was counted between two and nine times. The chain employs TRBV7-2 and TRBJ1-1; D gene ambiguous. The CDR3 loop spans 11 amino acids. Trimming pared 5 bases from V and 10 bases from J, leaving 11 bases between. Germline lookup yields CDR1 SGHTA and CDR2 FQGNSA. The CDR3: CASSGTWGAFF. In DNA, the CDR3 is TGTGCCAGCAGCGGTACGTGGGGAGCTTTCTTT.

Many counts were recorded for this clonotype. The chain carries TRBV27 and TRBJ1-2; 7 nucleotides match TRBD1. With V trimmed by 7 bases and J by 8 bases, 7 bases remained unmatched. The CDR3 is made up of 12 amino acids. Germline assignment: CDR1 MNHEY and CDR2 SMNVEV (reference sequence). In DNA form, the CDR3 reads TGTGCCAGCACCGACAGGGTTGGCGGCTACACCTTC. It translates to CASTDRVGGYTF.

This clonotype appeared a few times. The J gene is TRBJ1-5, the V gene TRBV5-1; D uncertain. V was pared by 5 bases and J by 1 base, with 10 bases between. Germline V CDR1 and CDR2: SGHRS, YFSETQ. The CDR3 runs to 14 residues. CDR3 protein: CASSPDLSNQPQHF. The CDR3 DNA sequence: TGCGCCAGCAGTCCGGATCTAAGCAATCAGCCCCAGCATTTT.

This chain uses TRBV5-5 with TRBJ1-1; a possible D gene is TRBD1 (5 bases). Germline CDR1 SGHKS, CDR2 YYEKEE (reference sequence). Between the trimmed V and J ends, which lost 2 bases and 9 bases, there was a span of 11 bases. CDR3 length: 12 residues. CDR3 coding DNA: TGTGCCAGCAGCTTCGGGGACGGAAAAGCTTTCTTT. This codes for CASSFGDGKAFF.

CDR3 region: CAISEAGTGGETQYF. The CDR3 coding sequence is TGTGCCATCAGTGAGGCCGGGACAGGGGGAGAGACCCAGTACTTC. The chain joins TRBV10-3 to TRBJ2-5; 11 bases are shared with TRBD1. The junction had 3 bases not matched to a gene; V was cut back by 2 bases and J by 4 bases. Germline CDR1 is ENHRY and CDR2 is SYGVKD. The CDR3 sequence is 15 residues long.

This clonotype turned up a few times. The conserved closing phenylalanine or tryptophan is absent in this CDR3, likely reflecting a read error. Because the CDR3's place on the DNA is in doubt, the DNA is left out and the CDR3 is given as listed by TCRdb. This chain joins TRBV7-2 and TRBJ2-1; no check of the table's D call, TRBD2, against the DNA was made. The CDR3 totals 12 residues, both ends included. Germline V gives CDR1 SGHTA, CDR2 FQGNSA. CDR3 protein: CASSSPGLAGEV.

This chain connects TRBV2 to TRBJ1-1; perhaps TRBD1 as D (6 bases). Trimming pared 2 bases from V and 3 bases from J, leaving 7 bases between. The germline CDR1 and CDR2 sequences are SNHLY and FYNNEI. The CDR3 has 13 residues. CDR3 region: CASSEQGYTEAFF. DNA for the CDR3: TGTGCCAGCAGTGAACAGGGGTACACTGAAGCTTTCTTT.